This TCR beta chain was sequenced for a study of shared clonotypes between healthy human individuals (dated by TCRdb to 2018 to 2021). A note on the overall study: The cohort comprised two women and a few men aged 18 to 49 years. Blood TCR repertoires of five healthy adults were deeply sequenced to estimate repertoire size and the extent of clonotype sharing between individuals. Leukapheresis yielded between about 0.94 and 9 billion PBMCs per donor. For each donor, CD4 naive and CD4 memory were each given three plates, CD8 naive was given two plates, and CD8 memory was given one plate. Libraries were prepared and TCR repertoires were sequenced by different laboratories using diverse techniques, in order to increase sequencing depth and limit assay-specific biases. What the work shows at the level of the full study, not this receptor alone: Higher generation probabilities were observed for clonotypes shared by all four sorted-subset donors than for non-shared clonotypes. Sampling was restricted to blood, and TCR repertoires in tissues likely differ from the TCR repertoires found in blood. Because the study included only a small number of donors, the genetic and exposure-history diversity represented was limited. Larger estimated clonotype richness was generally found for naive subsets than for memory subsets. Incomplete sequencing was indicated by rarefaction of sorted-subset datasets, despite the large sequencing depth. Across four donors, around 5% of naive CD4, approximately 4% of naive CD8, under 2.5% of memory CD4, and approximately 0.4% of memory CD8 clonotypes were shared. Pairwise subsampling led to the expectation that sequencing depth would affect the degree of clonotype sharing among donors.

Using the deep immunoSEQ assay, TCR CDR3 regions were amplified from genomic DNA by multiplex PCR. Extracted genomic DNA from each cell subset was spread evenly across all wells of several immunoSEQ 96-well plates, with each plate serving as a replicate. For sorted subsets, around 200 ng genomic DNA, equal to 25,000 to 35,000 T cell genomes, was loaded into each replicate PCR. The purified libraries were quantified using a Qubit 3.0 fluorometer, sized with a Bioanalyzer 2100, and then quantified again using the KAPA Library Quantification kit. Every immunoSEQ 96-well plate was sequenced on a dedicated single-read 150-cycle Illumina NextSeq 550 flow cell. Regarding the original processing steps: The immunoSEQ output contained only junctional sequences without quality scores, so filtering could not match that applied to full-length reads. Sequences were annotated with PyIR, a Python wrapper for IgBLAST v1.9, using IMGT germline references to assign V/J genes and CDR3. Reads were filtered out if the reads had weak V/J assignments (E-value above 1e-6), no CDR3, stop codons, out-of-frame junctions, or ambiguous translated residues. V3J clonotypes were defined as sequences sharing an identical inferred V gene, J gene, and CDR3 amino acid sequence. To compute the percentage overlap between repertoires, the number of shared unique clonotypes was divided by the size of the smaller repertoire. Three approaches were used to assess repertoire richness: RTK rarefaction, the Chao1 estimator, and Recon v2.1 estimates of unobserved clonotypes. Generation probabilities were computed with OLGA for all TCRbeta clonotypes obtained by the gDNA method from several donors. Sourced from immuneACCESS, this table was stored by TCRdb with only in-frame sequences that have V and J called. A share of the clones is absent; for the studies checked, an unresolved V gene accounts for under half, and the remainder has no known explanation. V, J and clone size reflect that table, while D and trimming were determined from the DNA. This sample is represented by approximately 2.4 million clones; approximately 95% of them were singletons. The top ten clonotypes cover roughly 0.13% of the sample.

Donors were healthy HIV-negative adults with no recently reported acute infections or vaccinations. Only Caucasian adults living in Nashville, Tennessee, USA were represented among the donors. CD4+ T cells were enriched through magnetic negative selection, after which naive cells were positively selected on CD45RA and the remaining negative fraction served as the memory subset. Blood was obtained by leukapheresis, after which PBMCs were separated by Ficoll-Histopaque density gradient centrifugation and cryopreserved in liquid nitrogen vapor phase. Analytical flow cytometry was used to check the purity and quantity of every magnetically sorted T cell population. From each sorted fraction, genomic DNA was isolated and quantified by UV absorbance on a Nanodrop 2000c. To note about this clone: No antigen is known for it. Within one base of it there is no much larger clone, and no base qualities were kept.

The cysteine opens and the phenylalanine closes a CDR3 of 13 amino acids. The DNA shown is the 39-base CDR3, in frame from base 1. V gives up 0 bases and J gives up 7 bases, and the segment between their germline ends measures 7 bases. CDR1 and CDR2 are drawn from the germline V gene: SGHNT, YENEEA. The chain couples TRBV11-3 to TRBJ2-1; the D gene identity is not certain. This sequence was found in a young man in good health. Sequencing was carried out using naive CD4+ T cells sorted from blood. This sample's cell subset or site label indicates: CD45RA+ positively selected. The DNA sequence is TGTGCCAGCAGCTTAGATACCGGGAATGAGCAGTTCTTC. This sequence encodes CASSLDTGNEQFF.